A selection of T cell receptor beta chains follows, all from one sample in a study of blood T cell repertoires in COVID-19. Sequencing used immunoSEQ multiplex PCR; TCRdb keeps in-frame clones, though not all of them. This sample has about 130,000 clones, with about 85% found just once. Material: peripheral blood. These receptors were taken from a man between 60 and 75 years old with acute or convalescent COVID-19. Each CDR3 is given with its conserved first and last residue. Each record gives: J gene, V gene, clone size, CDR3 protein. Some rows mark clone size as missing; the rest say once, few, many or name a class of expanded clone.

TRBJ2-3,TRBV25-1,.,CASSDLAGYTDTQYF
TRBJ1-1,TRBV10-3,few,CASGTQGALNTEAFF
TRBJ2-4,TRBV19,.,CASRSAGGLNIQYF
TRBJ2-7,TRBV18,.,CASSWGGDEQYF
TRBJ1-5,TRBV4-1,.,CASSQGQGAQPQHF
TRBJ1-3,TRBV7-9,once,CASTRLLDSALGGNTIYF
TRBJ2-5,TRBV5-1,.,CASSRGQGMYQETQYF
TRBJ1-4,TRBV11-2,.,CASSLGAGYHEKLFF
TRBJ2-2,TRBV28,.,CASRTLAGRSGELFF
TRBJ1-2,TRBV10-3,.,CAINDRGPGSGYTF
TRBJ2-7,TRBV27,.,CASPNRDSPYEQYF
TRBJ1-5,TRBV28,.,CASSAGGRDSNQPQHF